This TCR beta chain was captured by sequencing in a study of T cell repertoires in cytomegalovirus infection. Study in general: It was recently identified HLA-C-restricted and well-studied HLA-B-restricted CMV epitopes that the study used. The study, taken as a whole, reports: The study found HLA-C-restricted CMV-specific TCR beta clonotypes dominating the ex vivo response.

The germline CDR1 and CDR2 sequences are MNHEY and SVGEGT. CDR3 length equals 16 residues. The ends lost 6 bases at V and 6 bases at J; junction bases unmatched: 9. A single record per CDR3 protein comes from TCRdb applying MiXCR to the reads. The profile shows about 470,000 distinct CDR3 sequences, under 45% of them singletons. With regard to this clonotype: Its antigen is unidentified.

This clonotype originated in a human donor in good health (CMV status not recorded). Some clones in this sample may be carry-over from other donors' samples. The sequences come from cultured PBMCs, collected from culture after CMV antigen stimulation. V and J are TRBV6-2 or TRBV6-3 and TRBJ2-3; 13 nucleotides align to TRBD2. The CDR3 DNA sequence: TGTGCCAGCAGAGACCGACTAGCGGGGGGCCGGGATACGCAGTATTTT. This gives the protein CASRDRLAGGRDTQYF.